The 32 T cell receptor beta chains below all came from one sample that was sequenced in a study of shared clonotypes between healthy human individuals. Terminally differentiated effector memory CD45RA+ cells were excluded by CCR7 positive selection of CD45RO-negative cells. Assay: immunoSEQ multiplex PCR; the TCRdb copy retains only in-frame clones and omits some. The table has hundreds of thousands of clones, around 95% seen once. The sample comprised naive CD8+ T cells sorted from blood. The source is a woman between 25 and 40 years old in good health.

This chain connects TRBV27 to TRBJ2-3; 8 bases are shared with TRBD2. This CDR3 is 12 amino acids long. V lost 10 bases to trimming and J lost 12 bases; unmatched junction nucleotides: 12. Looked up from germline, CDR1 is MNHEY and CDR2 is SMNVEV (reference sequence). CDR3 amino acids: CAILTPGLDQYF. The DNA for the CDR3 is TGTGCCATCCTTACACCGGGACTAGATCAGTATTTT.

The chain is built from TRBV4-2 and TRBJ2-7, with D perhaps assigned TRBD1 or TRBD2 (5 bases each). CDR1 and CDR2 (germline): LGHNA, YNFKEQ. This CDR3 has 16 amino acids. V was pared by 4 bases and J by 3 bases, with 19 bases between. CDR3 in DNA: TGTGCCAGCAGCCTAGATGGGACCCCGAGGAACTACGAGCAGTACTTC. Protein product: CASSLDGTPRNYEQYF.

The chain is built from TRBV15 and TRBJ2-7, with TRBD2 identical over 9 bases. Per the germline V gene, CDR1 is LNHNV and CDR2 is YYDKDF (reference sequence). V shed 4 bases and J 1 base; nucleotides not matched to a gene: 2. This CDR3 is built from 14 residues. CDR3 residues: CATSTTSGSYEQYF. The CDR3, as DNA: TGTGCCACCAGCACGACTAGCGGTTCCTACGAGCAGTACTTC.

This chain uses TRBV6-5 with TRBJ1-1; weak D call: TRBD1 (5 bases). The germline V gene has CDR1 MNHEY and CDR2 SVGAGI. Trimming removed 4 bases from V and 3 bases from J, with 12 bases in between. The CDR3 has 14 amino acids. In DNA, the CDR3 is TGTGCCAGCAGTTTGGGGGGACTGCACACTGAAGCTTTCTTT. This sequence encodes CASSLGGLHTEAFF.

This chain links TRBV7-2 with TRBJ2-7; 7 nucleotides match TRBD1. Germline values: CDR1 SGHTA, CDR2 FQGNSA. V gave up 5 bases and J gave up 5 bases; unmatched junction bases: 9. The CDR3 runs 14 residues. CDR3 amino acids: CASSPQGVRDEQYF. The CDR3 nucleotides read TGTGCCAGCAGCCCGCAGGGGGTAAGGGACGAGCAGTACTTC.

The V call is TRBV16, the J call TRBJ2-7; D not resolved. The V end lost 1 base, the J end lost 2 bases, and 9 bases lay between the germline ends. The CDR3 contains 14 residues. Germline V gene data show CDR1 as KGHSY and CDR2 as FQNENV. The CDR3 DNA follows: TGTGCCAGCAGCCAATTGCTCAGCACCTACGAGCAGTACTTC. Translated: CASSQLLSTYEQYF. The variable domain in full, with the rest retrieved from reference TRBV16 and TRBJ2-7, is GEEVAQTPKHLVRGEGQKAKLYCAPIKGHSYVFWYQQVLKNEFKFLISFQNENVFDETGMPKERFSAKCLPNSPCSLEIQATKLEDSAVYFCASSQLLSTYEQYFGPGTRLTVT.

This sequence joins TRBV28 and TRBJ2-3; D may correspond to TRBD1 or TRBD2 (5 bases each). Looked up from germline, CDR1 is MDHEN and CDR2 is SYDVKM. This CDR3 is 16 amino acids long. V shed 4 bases and J shed 1 base, with 15 bases lying between them. The CDR3 bases are TGTGCCAGCAGTTCCCTCGTGGGGGACCGCACAGATACGCAGTATTTT. Protein product: CASSSLVGDRTDTQYF.

The chain recombines TRBV12-1 with TRBJ1-5. TRBV12-1 is termed a pseudogene. This CDR3 has 12 amino acids. The CDR3 sequence: CASSFFNQPQHF. As DNA, the CDR3 is TGTGCCAGCAGCTTCTTTAATCAGCCCCAGCATTTT.

The rearrangement joins TRBV28 to TRBJ2-5; no reliable D call. CDR3 size: 15 residues. Germline V gene lookup returns CDR1 MDHEN and CDR2 SYDVKM. Trimming left V 5 bases short and J 1 base short, with 14 bases between. The CDR3 nucleotides are TGTGCCAGCAGTGCGGCCAGGACCGGCCAAGAGACCCAGTACTTC. Translating it yields CASSAARTGQETQYF.

This chain connects TRBV9 to TRBJ2-7; TRBD2 matches at 9 bases. This CDR3 is built from 15 residues. The ends lost 3 bases at V and 5 bases at J; junction bases unmatched: 9. The germline CDR1 and CDR2 sequences are SGDLS and YYNGEE. CDR3 region: CASSGASGRFHEQYF. The CDR3 DNA is TGTGCCAGCAGCGGAGCCAGCGGGAGGTTCCACGAGCAGTACTTC.

The V and J genes are TRBV28 and TRBJ2-7, with D perhaps TRBD1 (6 bases). Germline V gene lookup returns CDR1 MDHEN and CDR2 SYDVKM. The V gene lost 6 bases and the J gene lost 0 bases, with 12 bases spanning the gap. The CDR3 contains 14 residues. The CDR3 DNA sequence: TGTGCCAGCAGGGTCGACAGGAGCTCCTACGAGCAGTACTTC. Amino acids: CASRVDRSSYEQYF. Supplemented by reference TRBV28 and TRBJ2-7, the full variable domain reads DVKVTQSSRYLVKRTGEKVFLECVQDMDHENMFWYRQDPGLGLRLIYFSYDVKMKEKGDIPEGYSVSREKKERFSLILESASTNQTSMYLCASRVDRSSYEQYFGPGTRLTVT.

The rearrangement joins TRBV4-1 to TRBJ1-2, with D possibly TRBD1 on 6 matching bases. CDR1 and CDR2 from the germline V gene are MGHRA and YSYEKL. The CDR3 consists of 15 residues. V shed 0 bases and J shed 7 bases, with 15 bases lying between them. The CDR3 DNA is TGCGCCAGCAGCCAAGAGGGGCAGGGGATAGGTGGCTACACCTTC. Translation: CASSQEGQGIGGYTF.

The rearrangement joins TRBV6-5 to TRBJ2-7; TRBD1 might be the D (6 bases). The V end was cut by 5 bases, the J end by 2 bases, with 16 bases between. CDR3 length: 15 residues. Germline V gene sequence: CDR1 MNHEY, CDR2 SVGAGI. In DNA form, the CDR3 reads TGTGCCAGCAGTGTAATCAGGGGATGGGCCTACGAGCAGTACTTC. Translated, it gives CASSVIRGWAYEQYF.

The chain links TRBV27 to TRBJ2-1, with 12 bases aligning to TRBD2. This CDR3 is 15 amino acids long. CDR1 and CDR2 (germline): MNHEY, SMNVEV (reference sequence). V dropped 3 bases and J dropped 6; count of bases not matched to a gene: 3. Written as DNA, the CDR3 is TGTGCCAGCAGTTTCCTAGCGGGAGGGGGCAATGAGCAGTTCTTC. Translating gives CASSFLAGGGNEQFF.

J is TRBJ2-3 and V is TRBV27, with 9 bases that match TRBD1. Germline CDR1 and CDR2: MNHEY and SMNVEV (reference sequence). The CDR3 extends over 14 amino acids. After removal of 7 bases from V and 9 bases from J, the junction contained 11 bases not matched to a gene. Written as DNA, the CDR3 is TGTGCCAGCAATGGGGGACAGGGTACTCACACGCAGTATTTT. Its protein product is CASNGGQGTHTQYF.

This chain uses TRBV11-2 with TRBJ2-5; the D gene could be TRBD1 or TRBD2 (5 bases each). Looked up from germline, CDR1 is SGHAT and CDR2 is FQNNGV. The V end lost 1 base, the J end lost 5 bases, and 14 bases lay between the germline ends. This CDR3 has 15 residues. The CDR3 DNA follows: TGTGCCAGCAGCTTAGGGACACGGGAAGGGGAGACCCAGTACTTC. Protein product: CASSLGTREGETQYF.

This sequence joins TRBV28 and TRBJ1-2; TRBD1 might be the D (6 bases). Germline V CDR1 and CDR2: MDHEN, SYDVKM. The CDR3 extends over 14 amino acids. The V and J ends lost 5 bases and 3 bases respectively, with 13 bases between them. The CDR3, as DNA: TGTGCCAGCAGTGGACAGAGTTTCTACTATGGCTACACCTTC. As protein: CASSGQSFYYGYTF.

This sequence joins TRBV19 and TRBJ2-1; TRBD2 agrees at 7 bases. After removal of 6 bases from V and 4 bases from J, the junction contained 0 bases not matched to a gene. The CDR3 totals 12 residues. The V gene's germline CDR1 is LNHDA and CDR2 SQIVND (reference sequence). The CDR3 coding sequence is TGTGCCAGTAGGCGGGAGTACAATGAGCAGTTCTTC. Protein product: CASRREYNEQFF.

The rearrangement links TRBV5-6 to TRBJ2-7; 14 bases are a match to TRBD2. CDR1 and CDR2 (germline): SGHDT, YYEEEE. With 0 bases clipped from V and 2 bases from J, the junction kept 4 bases outside the gene matches. This CDR3 contains 17 residues. The CDR3 DNA follows: TGTGCCAGCAGCTTGGACGGGACTAGCGGGGGAACCTACGAGCAGTACTTC. It translates to CASSLDGTSGGTYEQYF.

The chain joins TRBV7-2 to TRBJ2-7; D might be TRBD1 (5 bases). V lost 2 bases and J 5 bases, leaving 10 bases between the germline ends. This CDR3 region has 13 residues. In germline, CDR1 is SGHTA, CDR2 FQGNSA. The DNA for the CDR3 is TGTGCCAGCAGCTTAAATCAGGGCCACGAGCAGTACTTC. Its translation is CASSLNQGHEQYF.

The chain combines TRBV5-4 with TRBJ2-1; D is undetermined. The CDR3 runs 14 residues. The V end lost 0 bases, the J end lost 1 base, and 5 bases lay between the germline ends. CDR1 and CDR2 from the germline V gene are SGHNT and YYREEE (reference sequence). The CDR3 nucleotides read TGTGCCAGCAGCTTGGAACTATCCTACAATGAGCAGTTCTTC. Translated, it gives CASSLELSYNEQFF.

The chain has TRBV10-3 and TRBJ2-7, with 7 bases identical to TRBD1. V lost 5 bases to trimming and J lost 2 bases; unmatched junction nucleotides: 12. The germline V gene encodes CDR1 ENHRY and CDR2 SYGVKD. The CDR3 is 16 amino acids. The CDR3 here is CAISYGIGDSPYEQYF. The CDR3 nucleotides are TGTGCCATCAGTTACGGGATCGGGGACAGTCCCTACGAGCAGTACTTC.

The chain couples TRBV10-2 to TRBJ1-5; maybe TRBD1 (5 bases). With 6 bases removed from V and 1 base from J, the gap between germline ends came to 10 bases. CDR1 is WSHSY and CDR2 is SAAADI in the germline V gene. The CDR3 is made up of 14 amino acids. The CDR3: CASRQGISNQPQHF. The CDR3 DNA reads TGCGCCAGCAGGCAGGGTATAAGCAATCAGCCCCAGCATTTT.

This sequence joins TRBV6-4 and TRBJ2-7, with D possibly being TRBD1 (7 bases). Germline assignment: CDR1 MRHNA and CDR2 SNTAGT. The CDR3 loop spans 17 amino acids. V was shortened by 0 bases and J by 3 bases, with 18 bases between the two germline ends. The chain's CDR3 is CASSDSDLGGQHYEQYF. The CDR3 DNA sequence: TGTGCCAGCAGTGACTCCGACTTGGGGGGACAGCACTACGAGCAGTACTTC.

V is TRBV4-1 and J is TRBJ2-7; 8 nucleotides agree with TRBD2. With 0 bases clipped from V and 3 bases from J, the junction kept 7 bases outside the gene matches. CDR1 and CDR2 from the germline V gene are MGHRA and YSYEKL. This CDR3 is 16 amino acids long. The CDR3 coding sequence is TGCGCCAGCAGCCAAGAATGGTCTAGCGGGTACTACGAGCAGTACTTC. Amino acid sequence: CASSQEWSSGYYEQYF.

This chain joins TRBV5-6 and TRBJ1-1; D not certain. There are 12 residues in the CDR3. Trimming left V 1 base short and J 3 bases short, with 4 bases between. CDR1 and CDR2 from the germline V gene are SGHDT and YYEEEE. The CDR3 sequence is CASSLQDTEAFF. The CDR3 coding sequence is TGTGCCAGCAGCTTGCAGGACACTGAAGCTTTCTTT. Supplemented by reference TRBV5-6 and TRBJ1-1, the full variable domain reads DAGVTQSPTHLIKTRGQQVTLRCSPKSGHDTVSWYQQALGQGPQFIFQYYEEEERQRGNFPDRFSGHQFPNYSSELNVNALLLGDSALYLCASSLQDTEAFFGQGTRLTVV.

To note about this clone: The sample has other DNA sequences that encode this CDR3 too. The chain joins TRBV7-9 to TRBJ2-7; possible D gene TRBD1, 6 bases. Germline CDR1 is SEHNR and CDR2 is FQNEAQ (reference sequence). Trimming stripped 5 bases from V and 0 bases from J, with 8 bases between. This CDR3 region has 13 residues. The CDR3 DNA reads as TGTGCCAGCAGCCCAGGGGTCTCCTACGAGCAGTACTTC. This codes for CASSPGVSYEQYF. Combining the CDR3 with reference TRBV7-9 and TRBJ2-7 gives the whole variable domain DTGVSQNPRHKITKRGQNVTFRCDPISEHNRLYWYRQTLGQGPEFLTYFQNEAQLEKSRLLSDRFSAERPKGSFSTLEIQRTEQGDSAMYLCASSPGVSYEQYFGPGTRLTVT.

The chain links TRBV27 to TRBJ2-6; a possible D gene is TRBD1 (6 bases). V lost 4 bases to trimming and J lost 0 bases, with 13 bases between them. This CDR3 has 17 residues. Germline V gene data show CDR1 as MNHEY and CDR2 as SMNVEV (reference sequence). CDR3 sequence: CASSSYRDLSGANVLTF. CDR3 bases: TGTGCCAGCAGTTCATACAGGGACCTCTCTGGGGCCAACGTCCTGACTTTC. The entire variable domain, with the rest obtained from reference TRBV27 and TRBJ2-6, is as follows: EAQVTQNPRYLITVTGKKLTVTCSQNMNHEYMSWYRQDPGLGLRQIYYSMNVEVTDKGDVPEGYKVSRKEKRNFPLILESPSPNQTSLYFCASSSYRDLSGANVLTFGAGSRLTVL.

With regard to this clone: The sample carries other DNA sequences with the same CDR3. The chain recombines TRBV27 with TRBJ1-5; a weak D match, TRBD1 (5 bases). CDR3 length: 15 residues. The germline V gene encodes CDR1 MNHEY and CDR2 SMNVEV (reference sequence). V gave up 0 bases and J gave up 0 bases, with 6 bases separating them. The CDR3 region has the DNA TGTGCCAGCAGTTTATCGAGGGGTAGCAATCAGCCCCAGCATTTT. Protein sequence: CASSLSRGSNQPQHF.

This chain joins TRBV28 and TRBJ1-4; D is undetermined. With 3 bases removed from V and 6 bases from J, the gap between germline ends came to 14 bases. The CDR3 runs to 15 residues. Germline CDR1 MDHEN, CDR2 SYDVKM. CDR3 protein: CASSFGLGLYEKLFF. CDR3 bases: TGTGCCAGCAGTTTCGGTCTGGGCCTTTATGAAAAACTGTTTTTT.

The chain joins TRBV27 to TRBJ2-7, with 11 positions matching TRBD2. CDR1 is MNHEY, CDR2 SMNVEV, per germline (reference sequence). The CDR3 covers 15 residues. Trimming at V came to 6 bases and at J to 6 bases, leaving 10 bases not matched to a gene. CDR3 sequence: CASSTLAGGSLEQYF. CDR3 DNA sequence: TGTGCCAGCAGCACTCTAGCGGGAGGCTCGCTCGAGCAGTACTTC.

The chain couples TRBV27 to TRBJ2-7, with D possibly being TRBD2 (6 bases). Trimming took 4 bases from V and 3 from J, leaving 10 bases between them. The CDR3 is 13 residues long. The V gene's germline CDR1 is MNHEY and CDR2 SMNVEV (reference sequence). The CDR3 sequence is CASSSYGSYEQYF. DNA for the CDR3: TGTGCCAGCAGTTCTTACGGGAGCTACGAGCAGTACTTC.